Here is one T cell receptor beta chain with its context. Antigen unknown. The germline gives CDR1 LGHDT, CDR2 YNNKEL (reference sequence). The CDR3 loop spans 17 amino acids. The ends were cut back, 1 base at V and 0 bases at J, with 13 bases in the middle. The data are from a study of T cell responses to AZD1222 COVID-19 vaccine. Study in general: Pooling of second doses given at about 4 or about 12 weeks was done.

Assay used: immunoSEQ multiplex PCR; TCRdb lists only in-frame clones, some missing. The sample lists roughly 180,000 clones; about 95% were seen once. Study outcomes and limitations: Donors skewed white British and female; clonal diversity was possibly underestimated. Nearly half of the spike-specific TCRs reportedly recognize variant regions that carry no mutations.

The sequence was collected from an adult in good health. The J gene is TRBJ1-3, the V gene TRBV3-1 (or the pseudogene TRBV3-2); no reliable D call. Sequenced here: peripheral blood, sampled on day 0 of AZD1222 vaccination. Here the CDR3 reads CASSQVLTASSGNTIYF. The CDR3 DNA follows: TGTGCCAGCAGCCAAGTTTTAACGGCGAGCTCTGGAAACACCATATATTTT.